This T cell receptor (beta chain) was captured by sequencing in a study of T-cell memory formation after mild COVID-19 (dated by TCRdb to about 2021). In terms of the full investigation: TCR sequence clusters from the two donors were largely donor specific. T-cell clones expanding and contracting after mild COVID-19 in two donors were tracked by longitudinal TCRalpha and TCRbeta repertoire sequencing. Two young, previously healthy adult volunteers made up the cohort, one male and one female.

Summary of the overall study and its limitations: Clones contracting from day 15 to 85 had balanced CD4/CD8 phenotypes, while a second wave expanding from day 15 to 37 was biased towards CD4+. Only two mild cases were covered in the study, and larger cohorts including severe cases with pre-infection samples were considered necessary. Contracting CD4+ clones appeared mostly in the CM and EM memory subsets, whereas CD8+ clones were enriched in EMRA. SARS-CoV-2 specificity was not confirmed for the second-wave clones peaking on day 37. The detection of some responding clones in pre-infection memory suggests that pre-existing cross-reactive memory T cells joined the SARS-CoV-2 response.

For sequencing, an Illumina NovaSeq 6000 was employed. TCRalpha and TCRbeta cDNA libraries were built by 5'RACE with constant-segment primers, adding sample barcodes and unique molecular identifiers. RNA was extracted from every sample with Trizol reagent. Libraries were amplified in two PCR steps, with a second sample barcode and Illumina TruSeq adapters added in the second step. Libraries were sequenced on an Illumina NovaSeq with 2 x 150 bp paired-end reads. The authors' analysis ran thus. Reads were demultiplexed and collapsed into UMI-guided consensus sequences with migec v1.2.7. Using mixcr v2.1.11, UMI consensuses were aligned to TRA and TRB V and J templates and then assembled into clonotypes. A clonotype was counted as expanded or contracted only when both edgeR and NoisET called the clonotype significant, with the noise models trained on biological replicates. For edgeR calls, the cutoffs were a false discovery rate-adjusted p below 0.01 and a log2 fold-change threshold of 1. As an exploratory analysis of dynamics, max-normalized trajectories of the 1000 most abundant clonotypes were examined with PCA combined with hierarchical clustering. Separately sequenced CD4+ and CD8+ repertoires were used to assign the CD4 or CD8 phenotype of responding clones. TCRdb passed the public sequencing reads through fastp at Q25 and MiXCR, retaining productive beta sequences. Here each entry gathers all rows of one CDR3 protein and keeps the most common genes and DNA. For this entry, the V and J calls and clone size follow TCRdb and not the study's own pipeline. The sample data list over 70,000 distinct CDR3 sequences, and 13% of these were observed just once. About 27% of the sample rests with the top ten.

About this clonotype itself: Its recognized antigen is unknown. Nothing much larger sits one base from this clone, and base qualities are not available.

The CDR3 covers 15 residues, taking in both the cysteine and the phenylalanine. Only CDR3 DNA is held: 45 bases, read in frame from base 1. The junction shows trimming of 4 bases on V and 4 bases on J, and the gene matches do not reach 10 bases of it. CDR1 and CDR2, looked up from the germline V gene (reference sequence), are DFQATT and SNEGSKA. Ficoll-Paque density gradient centrifugation was the method used to isolate PBMCs. This chain is built from TRBV20-1 and TRBJ2-3; 8 middle bases align to TRBD2. The receptor comes from an adult woman who had mild COVID-19 (a few samples of this study predate the infection). The sample titles of this study are shuffled in the database, so cell type and time point are left out; the donor was told from shared clones. Sequencing was carried out using PBMCs or a T cell subset sorted from them (not recorded which). The CDR3 protein is CSAIGRAWVPDTQYF. The sequence in DNA is TGCAGTGCTATCGGGAGGGCCTGGGTCCCAGATACGCAGTATTTT.